The 26 T cell receptor beta chains presented below share a single source sample, sequenced in a study of CD8+ T cells in alopecia areata. Isolated RNA was reverse transcribed into cDNA used as the sequencing template. Assay used: immunoSEQ multiplex PCR; TCRdb lists only in-frame clones, some missing. The table has 150,000 to 250,000 clones, 50% to 60% seen once. The treatment here: oral pan-JAK inhibitor, 5-10 mg twice daily. The sequences come from CD4+ T cells sorted from blood, collected at week 4, from a patient treated with tofacitinib. The source of these receptors is a human donor with alopecia areata.

This clone was counted only a few times. This sequence joins TRBV5-6 and TRBJ1-4, with D uncertain. The CDR3 consists of 15 residues. The germline gives CDR1 SGHDT, CDR2 YYEEEE. Trimming left V 0 bases short and J 7 bases short, with 13 bases between. Written as DNA, the CDR3 is TGTGCCAGCAGCTTGGGCCCTCTGTGGGGTGAAAAACTGTTTTTT. It yields the protein CASSLGPLWGEKLFF.

CDR3 region: CASSPGQGEASYGYTF. The CDR3 DNA reads as TGCGCCAGCAGCCCTGGACAGGGGGAGGCTTCCTATGGCTACACCTTC. The chain couples TRBV5-1 to TRBJ1-2, with TRBD1 matching 10 bases. CDR3 length equals 16 residues. Unmatched junction bases numbered 10, after V lost 4 bases and J lost 4 bases. CDR1 SGHRS and CDR2 YFSETQ come from the germline V gene. Full variable domain (remainder filled in from reference TRBV5-1 and TRBJ1-2): KAGVTQTPRYLIKTRGQQVTLSCSPISGHRSVSWYQQTPGQGLQFLFEYFSETQRNKGNFPGRFSGRQFSNSRSEMNVSTLELGDSALYLCASSPGQGEASYGYTFGSGTRLTVV.

This sequence joins TRBV15 and TRBJ1-4; 8 bases are shared with TRBD1. This CDR3 has 16 amino acids. J lost 8 bases, V lost 0 bases, and 8 bases had no gene match. In germline, CDR1 is LNHNV, CDR2 YYDKDF (reference sequence). The CDR3 DNA follows: TGTGCCACCAGCAGAGACAAGGACAGGGTACTCGAAAAACTGTTTTTT. It specifies CATSRDKDRVLEKLFF.

The chain combines TRBV30 with TRBJ1-5, with D tentatively TRBD1 (5 bases). Germline CDR1 is GTSNPN and CDR2 is SVGIG (reference sequence). The CDR3 is made up of 15 amino acids. Trimming removed 0 bases from V and 7 bases from J, with 16 bases in between. The CDR3 DNA reads as TGTGCCTGGAGTGTTCGTCAGGGACCGGGACAGCCCCAGCATTTT. Protein: CAWSVRQGPGQPQHF.

The V gene is TRBV5-1, the J gene TRBJ2-6; D may correspond to TRBD1 or TRBD2 (6 bases each). V dropped 4 bases and J dropped 2 bases, with 7 bases sitting between them. The CDR3 is made up of 14 amino acids. Germline lookup yields CDR1 SGHRS and CDR2 YFSETQ. The CDR3 protein is CASSGGPGANVLTF. For the CDR3, the DNA is TGCGCCAGCAGCGGGGGGCCTGGGGCCAACGTCCTGACTTTC. Supplemented by reference TRBV5-1 and TRBJ2-6, the full variable domain reads KAGVTQTPRYLIKTRGQQVTLSCSPISGHRSVSWYQQTPGQGLQFLFEYFSETQRNKGNFPGRFSGRQFSNSRSEMNVSTLELGDSALYLCASSGGPGANVLTFGAGSRLTVL.

The rearrangement joins TRBV18 to TRBJ1-1; 7 nucleotides line up with TRBD1. After removal of 5 bases from V and 1 base from J, the junction contained 7 bases not matched to a gene. Germline V CDR1 and CDR2: KGHSH, LQKENI. This CDR3 comprises 15 residues. The CDR3 nucleotides are TGTGCCAGCTCATCTACAGGGGCGGCGAACACTGAAGCTTTCTTT. It specifies CASSSTGAANTEAFF.

The gene calls are TRBV30 and TRBJ2-7; D call uncertain. With 3 bases removed from V and 3 bases from J, the gap between germline ends came to 9 bases. The CDR3 covers 12 residues. Germline V gene lookup returns CDR1 GTSNPN and CDR2 SVGIG (reference sequence). In DNA form, the CDR3 reads TGTGCCTGGAGCCCCTCACGCTACGAGCAGTACTTC. It encodes CAWSPSRYEQYF.

The chain joins TRBV7-9 to TRBJ1-2; the D is unclear. CDR1 SEHNR and CDR2 FQNEAQ come from the germline V gene (reference sequence). The CDR3 extends over 16 amino acids. V was trimmed by 1 base and J by 3 bases, leaving 15 bases between them. The chain's CDR3 is CASSLGHLDGDYGYTF. The CDR3 region has the DNA TGTGCCAGCAGCTTAGGCCATCTAGACGGTGACTATGGCTACACCTTC.

J is TRBJ1-1 and V is TRBV30; 7 nucleotides agree with TRBD1. Looked up from germline, CDR1 is GTSNPN and CDR2 is SVGIG (reference sequence). After removal of 0 bases from V and 1 base from J, the junction contained 8 bases not matched to a gene. This CDR3 comprises 16 residues. CDR3 residues: CAWSVGFRQGNTEAFF. Written as DNA, the CDR3 is TGTGCCTGGAGTGTCGGGTTTAGACAGGGGAACACTGAAGCTTTCTTT.

J is TRBJ2-1 and V is TRBV27; TRBD2 agrees at 9 bases. Germline CDR1 MNHEY, CDR2 SMNVEV (reference sequence). The CDR3 consists of 16 residues. The junction had 9 bases not matched to a gene; V was cut back by 4 bases and J by 5 bases. As DNA, the CDR3 is TGTGCCAGCAGTTCATCAACTAGCGGGCGAAACAATGAGCAGTTCTTC. Encoded protein: CASSSSTSGRNNEQFF.

J is TRBJ1-5 and V is TRBV7-2; D not certain. With 2 bases removed from V and 3 bases from J, the gap between germline ends came to 5 bases. Germline CDR1 and CDR2: SGHTA and FQGNSA. The CDR3 length is 13 residues. CDR3 loop: CASSLWHNQPQHF. The CDR3 region has the DNA TGTGCCAGCAGCTTATGGCACAATCAGCCCCAGCATTTT.

This clone occurred once. The chain recombines TRBV6-5 with TRBJ2-3; no definite D call. V was pared by 6 bases and J by 6 bases, with 16 bases between. The CDR3 has 14 amino acids. From germline, CDR1 is MNHEY and CDR2 SVGAGI. The CDR3 region is CASSPRTAPDTQYF. For the CDR3, the DNA is TGTGCCAGCAGCCCCCGGACGGCCCCGGATACGCAGTATTTT.

In DNA form, the CDR3 reads TGTGCCTGGAGTCGAGGGGGCGCTCGGGAAAAACTGTTTTTT. Translated, it gives CAWSRGGAREKLFF. This chain uses TRBV30 with TRBJ1-4, with 7 bases identical to TRBD1. Germline trimming cut 2 bases from V and 8 bases from J; bases unmatched to any gene: 8. The CDR3 loop spans 14 amino acids. Germline V gene data show CDR1 as GTSNPN and CDR2 as SVGIG (reference sequence).

The rearrangement joins TRBV30 to TRBJ2-3, with D hard to call. V was trimmed by 1 base and J by 4 bases, leaving 12 bases between them. The CDR3 sequence is 14 residues long. The germline V gene encodes CDR1 GTSNPN and CDR2 SVGIG (reference sequence). CDR3 protein: CAWSARAFADTQYF. DNA of the CDR3: TGTGCCTGGAGTGCCCGCGCGTTCGCAGATACGCAGTATTTT. Using reference TRBV30 and TRBJ2-3 for the parts outside the CDR3, the full variable domain is SQTIHQWPATLVQPVGSPLSLECTVEGTSNPNLYWYRQAAGRGLQLLFYSVGIGQISSEVPQNLSASRPQDRQFILSSKKLLLSDSGFYLCAWSARAFADTQYFGPGTRLTVL.

This clone was observed a handful of times. The CDR3 loop reads CATGRGGSYNEQFF. The CDR3, as DNA: TGTGCCACGGGGAGGGGGGGCTCCTACAATGAGCAGTTCTTC. The chain couples TRBV7-6 to TRBJ2-1; the D gene is possibly TRBD2 (7 bases). The germline V and J ends were trimmed by 10 bases and 0 bases, with 13 bases remaining between them. Germline CDR1 reads SGHVS; CDR2 reads FNYEAQ. This CDR3 spans 14 amino acids.

In the case of this clone: Other DNA sequences within the sample encode an identical CDR3. The V gene is TRBV29-1, the J gene TRBJ2-2, with 7 bases lining up with TRBD1. Losses at the gene ends were 6 bases for V and 0 bases for J; bases not matched to a gene: 1. This CDR3 has 13 residues. CDR1 SQVTM and CDR2 ANQGSEA come from the germline V gene. In nucleotides, the CDR3 is TGCAGCGTAGACAGGGCGAACACCGGGGAGCTGTTTTTT. Translating it yields CSVDRANTGELFF.

This clone has a handful of counts. Here the CDR3 reads CASSQRSGEKTDTQYF. CDR3 coding DNA: TGCGCCAGCAGCCAACGTAGCGGGGAAAAGACAGATACGCAGTATTTT. The chain uses TRBV4-3 and TRBJ2-3, with 8 positions matching TRBD2. The CDR3 totals 16 residues. CDR1 and CDR2 from the germline V gene are LGHNA and YSLEER. Trimming removed 2 bases from V and 3 bases from J; junction bases left unmatched: 7.

The chain links TRBV5-6 to TRBJ2-3; tentatively, D is TRBD1 (5 bases). The CDR3 covers 13 residues. The germline V gene has CDR1 SGHDT and CDR2 YYEEEE. Trimming took off 6 bases at V and 3 bases at J, with 11 bases between the two ends. The CDR3 coding sequence is TGTGCCAGCACCTTCGCAGGGACAGATACGCAGTATTTT. As protein: CASTFAGTDTQYF.

This clone was seen only a few times. The chain uses TRBV7-9 and TRBJ2-2; either TRBD1 or TRBD2 may fit D (5 bases each). Per the germline V gene, CDR1 is SEHNR and CDR2 is FQNEAQ (reference sequence). The V end was cut by 5 bases, the J end by 3 bases, with 10 bases between. This CDR3 comprises 14 residues. CDR3 sequence (DNA): TGTGCCAGCAGCGCCATGGGGGACACCGGGGAGCTGTTTTTT. Encoded protein: CASSAMGDTGELFF.

V is TRBV2 and J is TRBJ1-1, with 7 bases fitting TRBD1. Germline V CDR1 and CDR2: SNHLY, FYNNEI. The CDR3 length is 14 residues. V was clipped by 7 bases and J by 1 base; unmatched bases: 6. The CDR3 DNA follows: TGTGCCAGCAACAAAGGGGGCCCGAACACTGAAGCTTTCTTT. Its translation is CASNKGGPNTEAFF.

The chain carries TRBV29-1 and TRBJ1-4, with no clear D. The CDR3 is made up of 15 amino acids. Germline V CDR1 and CDR2: SQVTM, ANQGSEA. V lost 1 base and J lost 1, with 10 bases in between. CDR3 sequence (DNA): TGCAGCGTTGAAGGAGGGTCTGGAACTAATGAAAAACTGTTTTTT. Translating gives CSVEGGSGTNEKLFF.

The gene calls are TRBV18 and TRBJ2-7; 10 bases agree with TRBD1. Germline V gene sequence: CDR1 KGHSH, CDR2 LQKENI. The CDR3 is 14 residues long. Losses at the gene ends were 2 bases for V and 6 bases for J; bases not matched to a gene: 4. CDR3 region: CASSPGQGGSEQYF. DNA of the CDR3: TGTGCCAGCTCACCAGGACAGGGGGGTAGCGAGCAGTACTTC.

This chain joins TRBV29-1 and TRBJ1-2; D is unresolved. The CDR3 spans 12 residues. Germline CDR1 reads SQVTM; CDR2 reads ANQGSEA. V lost 3 bases and J 4 bases, leaving 9 bases between the germline ends. CDR3 sequence (DNA): TGCAGCGTTGACACGGGATTCTATGGCTACACCTTC. It encodes CSVDTGFYGYTF. The full variable domain, rest sourced from reference TRBV29-1 and TRBJ1-2, is SAVISQKPSRDICQRGTSLTIQCQVDSQVTMMFWYRQQPGQSLTLIATANQGSEATYESGFVIDKFPISRPNLTFSTLTVSNMSPEDSSIYLCSVDTGFYGYTFGSGTRLTVV.

CDR3 bases: TGTGCCTGGAGTCAGGGATATGGCTACACCTTC. Amino acid sequence: CAWSQGYGYTF. The chain combines TRBV30 with TRBJ1-2; perhaps TRBD1 as D (5 bases). V was pared by 2 bases and J by 5 bases, with 6 bases between. CDR3 size: 11 residues. Germline CDR1 and CDR2: GTSNPN and SVGIG (reference sequence).

V usage is TRBV29-1 and J usage is TRBJ2-3, with D maybe TRBD1 (6 bases). Trimming took off 3 bases at V and 1 base at J, with 8 bases between the two ends. Looked up from germline, CDR1 is SQVTM and CDR2 is ANQGSEA. The CDR3 length is 13 residues. The DNA of the CDR3 is TGCAGCGTTGACAGGGGACGCACAGATACGCAGTATTTT. It translates to CSVDRGRTDTQYF.

The rearrangement uses TRBV7-9 and TRBJ2-5; 7 bases match TRBD2. CDR3 length: 13 amino acids. V trimming: 5 bases; J trimming: 5 bases; junction bases outside the gene matches: 5. Germline V lookup: CDR1 SEHNR, CDR2 FQNEAQ (reference sequence). The CDR3 protein is CASSHSSGETQYF. In DNA form, the CDR3 reads TGTGCCAGCAGCCACTCTAGCGGCGAGACCCAGTACTTC.